These T cell receptor beta chains were read from a single sample in a study of OX40 agonist ivuxolimab in advanced cancers. Profiling relied on immunoSEQ multiplex PCR, and the TCRdb table lists in-frame clones only, not all of them. Among 30,000 to 40,000 clones listed, roughly nine tenths were seen once. This sample comprised CD4+ or CD8+ T cells sorted from blood, obtained in a trial of the OX40 agonist ivuxolimab. Receptor source: an adult with an advanced solid tumor such as melanoma, head and neck, liver or kidney cancer. Both conserved end residues are part of each CDR3. The D gene is left open where the match is weak. Rows give clone size only sometimes, using once, few, many, or a class for an expanded clone.

clone_size j_call cdr3_length d_call v_call cdr3_nt cdr3_aa
. TRBJ2-3 12 . TRBV27 TGTGCCAGCTGGAGGGTCCCAGATACGCAGTATTTT CASWRVPDTQYF
. TRBJ2-6 17 TRBD2 TRBV7-2 TGTGCCAGCAGCTTACGAGGGAGGGCCACTGGGGCCAACGTCCTGACTTTC CASSLRGRATGANVLTF
. TRBJ1-5 15 TRBD1 TRBV9 TGTGCCAGCAGCCTACAGGGGGCGGGCAATCAGCCCCAGCATTTT CASSLQGAGNQPQHF
. TRBJ1-3 14 . TRBV19 TGTGCCACCATCCGGGCCGGGCCTGGAAACACCATATATTTT CATIRAGPGNTIYF
once TRBJ1-5 13 . TRBV2 TGTGCCAGCAGGATCTTTGAGGATCAGCCCCAGCATTTT CASRIFEDQPQHF
. TRBJ1-1 14 TRBD1 TRBV27 TGTGCCAGCAGTTGGATAGACAGGGGCACTGAAGCTTTCTTT CASSWIDRGTEAFF
. TRBJ2-7 15 TRBD2 TRBV28 TGTGCCAGCAGTCCCCCCGGCGGGAGCTCCTACGAGCAGTACTTC CASSPPGGSSYEQYF
. TRBJ2-1 14 . TRBV9 TGTGCCAGCAGCGTAGAGATGGGGTTAAATGAGCAGTTCTTC CASSVEMGLNEQFF
once TRBJ1-2 14 . TRBV27 TGTGCCAGCAGCCCCTCCAGGGTAATCAGTGGCTACACCTTC CASSPSRVISGYTF
few TRBJ1-1 14 . TRBV15 TGTGCCACCAGCAGTCGGGAGGTTGGGTCCGAAGCTTTCTTT CATSSREVGSEAFF
. TRBJ2-7 15 TRBD2 TRBV11-2 TGTGCCAGCAGCTTACGACTAGCGGGAGAGGTCGAGCAGTACTTC CASSLRLAGEVEQYF
once TRBJ2-2 15 . TRBV7-2 TGTGCCAGCAGCTTCGGGGCGGGCAACACCGGGGAGCTGTTTTTT CASSFGAGNTGELFF
. TRBJ1-1 9 . TRBV7-2 TGTGCCAGCACCGGGGGAGCTTTCTTT CASTGGAFF
. TRBJ2-3 16 TRBD1 TRBV7-2 TGTGCCAGCAGCCTAGTTGGACAGGGGGTAGCAGATACGCAGTATTTT CASSLVGQGVADTQYF
once TRBJ1-2 16 TRBD1 TRBV27 TGTGCCAGCAGTTTCAACCGGGACAGCACTTTCTATGGCTACACCTTC CASSFNRDSTFYGYTF
. TRBJ1-4 15 . TRBV10-3 TGTGCCATCAGTGAAACGCAGGGGCGAAATGAAAAACTGTTTTTT CAISETQGRNEKLFF
. TRBJ2-7 15 . TRBV6-1 TGTGCCAGCAGTGAAGGAGCCATACCCACCTACGAGCAGTACTTC CASSEGAIPTYEQYF
. TRBJ2-3 17 TRBD2 TRBV10-3 TGTGCCATCAGTGCACCCGGGGCTAGCGGGAGCACAGATACGCAGTATTTT CAISAPGASGSTDTQYF
. TRBJ2-7 12 . TRBV5-8 TGTGCCAGCAGCCCCACCTCCTACGAGCAGTACTTC CASSPTSYEQYF
. TRBJ1-6 14 . TRBV18 TGTGCCAGCTCCGTCCGGGGCGACAATTCACCCCTCCACTTT CASSVRGDNSPLHF
. TRBJ2-7 15 TRBD2 TRBV7-6 TGTGCCAGCAGCTCGACTAGCGGGGCCTCCTACGAGCAGTACTTC CASSSTSGASYEQYF
. TRBJ1-5 16 . TRBV27 TGTGCCAGCAGTACTCGAGGTGGAAGGGACAATCAGCCCCAGCATTTT CASSTRGGRDNQPQHF
. TRBJ1-3 14 . TRBV5-1 TGCGCCAGCAGCATACAGGGAACTGGAAACACCATATATTTT CASSIQGTGNTIYF
once TRBJ2-1 15 . TRBV6-5 TGTGCCAGCAGTCCCGGTGGGACAAGTTACAATGAGCAGTTCTTC CASSPGGTSYNEQFF
. TRBJ2-5 14 . TRBV9 TGTGCCAGCAGCAAGTGGTACTACCAAGAGACCCAGTACTTC CASSKWYYQETQYF
. TRBJ1-4 14 . TRBV5-1 TGCGCCAGCAGCTTGACAGCGGTTAATGAAAAACTGTTTTTT CASSLTAVNEKLFF
. TRBJ1-4 14 . TRBV10-3 TGTGCCATCAGTGACAGGGGTCAAGGAGAAAAACTGTTTTTT CAISDRGQGEKLFF
. TRBJ2-4 13 . TRBV7-3 TGTGCCAGCAGCTTAAATGGTGGGAGCATTCAGTACTTC CASSLNGGSIQYF
. TRBJ2-1 11 . TRBV20-1 TGCAGTGCTAGCGTCCCCAATGAGCAGTTCTTC CSASVPNEQFF
few TRBJ1-1 14 TRBD1 TRBV11-3 TGTGCCAGCAGCGACGGACAGGGGAACACTGAAGCTTTCTTT CASSDGQGNTEAFF
. TRBJ2-1 13 TRBD1 TRBV2 TGTGCCAGCTCGGGACAGGGGGAAAATGAGCAGTTCTTC CASSGQGENEQFF
. TRBJ2-5 15 . TRBV21-1 TGTGCCAGCAGCAAACGACAGGGGGCTTTGGAGACCCAGTACTTC CASSKRQGALETQYF
. TRBJ2-1 14 TRBD2 TRBV30 TGTGCCTGGAGGGGACTAGCGGGAGTAAGAGAGCAGTTCTTC CAWRGLAGVREQFF
. TRBJ2-2 15 TRBD2 TRBV6-5 TGTGCCAGCAGCATACTAGCGGGAGATACCGGGGAGCTGTTTTTT CASSILAGDTGELFF
. TRBJ2-1 15 . TRBV19 TGTGCCAGTAGTATTGGCGGGGTCGCCTACAATGAGCAGTTCTTC CASSIGGVAYNEQFF
. TRBJ2-5 16 TRBD2 TRBV6-1 TGTGCCAGCAGTGATGGGGGGACTAGCGTTCTAGAGACCCAGTACTTC CASSDGGTSVLETQYF
. TRBJ1-5 17 TRBD1 TRBV15 TGTGCCACCAGCAGAGATAGGGGGGACAGGGGGTCGGAGCCCCAGCATTTT CATSRDRGDRGSEPQHF
. TRBJ2-5 15 TRBD1 TRBV7-3 TGTGCCAGCAGCCCCGGACAGGGGGCTTATGAGACCCAGTACTTC CASSPGQGAYETQYF
. TRBJ2-1 14 TRBD2 TRBV6-6 TGTGCCAGCAGAAGGACTAGCGGGGCTAATGAGCAGTTCTTC CASRRTSGANEQFF
. TRBJ1-5 16 . TRBV9 TGTGCCAGCAGCGTAGGACCGGGAAGTAGCAATCAGCCCCAGCATTTT CASSVGPGSSNQPQHF
. TRBJ2-3 17 . TRBV10-1 TGCGCCAGCAGGGCTCGGGGTTTCTTTTCCGAGACAGATACGCAGTATTTT CASRARGFFSETDTQYF
. TRBJ2-1 13 . TRBV10-1 TGCGCCAGCAGTGAAGGGAACTACAATGAGCAGTTCTTC CASSEGNYNEQFF
. TRBJ1-5 12 . TRBV2 TGTGCCAGCAGTGAGCCGAATCAGCCCCAGCATTTT CASSEPNQPQHF
. TRBJ2-2 14 . TRBV18 TGTGCCAGCTCCCCGGGACTCCGGACCGGGGAGCTGTTTTTT CASSPGLRTGELFF
. TRBJ2-2 17 TRBD2 TRBV5-4 TGTGCCAGCAGCTTGTGGCTAGCGGGAGTGGGGACCGGGGAGCTGTTTTTT CASSLWLAGVGTGELFF
once TRBJ1-1 14 . TRBV9 TGTGCCAGCAGCGTAGGGATAAGGGACACTGAAGCTTTCTTT CASSVGIRDTEAFF
. TRBJ2-3 11 . TRBV10-3 TGTGCCATCAGTGGTTCGGATACGCAGTATTTT CAISGSDTQYF
few TRBJ2-1 15 TRBD2 TRBV5-1 TGCGCCAGCAGCCCCGTAGCGGGAAATAGCAATGAGCAGTTCTTC CASSPVAGNSNEQFF
few TRBJ2-3 12 . TRBV30 TGTGCCTGGAGGGGGTCGGCGCGTACGCAGTATTTT CAWRGSARTQYF
. TRBJ2-6 15 . TRBV29-1 TGCAGCGTCATGCAGGGTTCACCTGGGGCCAACGTCCTGACTTTC CSVMQGSPGANVLTF
. TRBJ2-7 13 TRBD1 TRBV28 TGTGCCAGCAGGATAGACAGGGCCTACGAGCAGTACTTC CASRIDRAYEQYF
. TRBJ2-5 14 . TRBV5-1 TGCGCCAGCAGCTTGGAACACCTGCAAGAGACCCAGTACTTC CASSLEHLQETQYF
few TRBJ2-7 13 . TRBV5-8 TGTGCCAGCACCCGGACAGCTATATACGAGCAGTACTTC CASTRTAIYEQYF
. TRBJ1-3 14 . TRBV9 TGTGCCAGCAGTCTGGGGAGCTCTGGAAACACCATATATTTT CASSLGSSGNTIYF
. TRBJ1-3 14 . TRBV21-1 TGTGCCAGCAGCAAAGGCAGGGTTGGTCACACCATATATTTT CASSKGRVGHTIYF